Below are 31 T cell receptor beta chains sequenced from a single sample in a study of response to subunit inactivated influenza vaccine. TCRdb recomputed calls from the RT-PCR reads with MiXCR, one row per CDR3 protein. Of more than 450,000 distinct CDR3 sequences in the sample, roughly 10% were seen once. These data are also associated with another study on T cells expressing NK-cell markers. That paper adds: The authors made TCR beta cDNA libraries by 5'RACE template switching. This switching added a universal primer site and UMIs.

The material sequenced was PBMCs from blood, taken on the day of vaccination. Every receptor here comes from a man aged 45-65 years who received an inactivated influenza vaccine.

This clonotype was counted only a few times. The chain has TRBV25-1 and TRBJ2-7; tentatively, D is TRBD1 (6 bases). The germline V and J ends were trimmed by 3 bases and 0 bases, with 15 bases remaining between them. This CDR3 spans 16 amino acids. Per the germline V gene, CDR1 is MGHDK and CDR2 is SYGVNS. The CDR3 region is CASSDRTERSSYEQYF. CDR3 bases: TGTGCCAGCAGTGACCGGACAGAACGGAGCTCCTACGAGCAGTACTTC.

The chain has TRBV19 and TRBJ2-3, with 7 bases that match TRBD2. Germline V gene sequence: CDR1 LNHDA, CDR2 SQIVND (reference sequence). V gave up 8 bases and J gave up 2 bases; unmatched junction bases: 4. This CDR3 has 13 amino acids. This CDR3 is CASRLAATDTQYF. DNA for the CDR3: TGTGCCAGTCGTCTAGCGGCCACAGATACGCAGTATTTT.

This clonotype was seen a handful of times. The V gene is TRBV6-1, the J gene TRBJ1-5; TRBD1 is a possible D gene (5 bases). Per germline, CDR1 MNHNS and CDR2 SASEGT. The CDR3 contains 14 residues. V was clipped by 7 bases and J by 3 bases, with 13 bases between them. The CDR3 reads CASNPAGFNQPQHF. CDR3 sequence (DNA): TGTGCCAGCAACCCCGCAGGGTTCAATCAGCCCCAGCATTTT.

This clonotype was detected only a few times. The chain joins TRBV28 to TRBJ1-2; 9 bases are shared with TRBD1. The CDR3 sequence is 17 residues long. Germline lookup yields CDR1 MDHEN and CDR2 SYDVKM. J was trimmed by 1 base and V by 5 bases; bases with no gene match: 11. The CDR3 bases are TGTGCCAGCAGTCCCCGAACAGGGGGCTGGCGTAACTATGGCTACACCTTC. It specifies CASSPRTGGWRNYGYTF.

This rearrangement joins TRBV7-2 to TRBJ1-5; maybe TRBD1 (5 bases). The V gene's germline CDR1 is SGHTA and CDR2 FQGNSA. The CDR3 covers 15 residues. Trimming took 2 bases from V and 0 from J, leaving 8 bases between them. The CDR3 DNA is TGTGCCAGCAGCTTACTCAGGGATAGCAATCAGCCCCAGCATTTT. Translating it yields CASSLLRDSNQPQHF.

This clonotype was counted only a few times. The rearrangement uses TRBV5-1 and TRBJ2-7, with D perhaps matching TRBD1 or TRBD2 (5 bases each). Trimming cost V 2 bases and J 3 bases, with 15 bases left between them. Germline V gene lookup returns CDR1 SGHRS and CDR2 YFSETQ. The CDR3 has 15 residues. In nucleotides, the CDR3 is TGCGCCAGCAGCTTAACACGGGGCCTTGGCTACGAGCAGTACTTC. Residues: CASSLTRGLGYEQYF.

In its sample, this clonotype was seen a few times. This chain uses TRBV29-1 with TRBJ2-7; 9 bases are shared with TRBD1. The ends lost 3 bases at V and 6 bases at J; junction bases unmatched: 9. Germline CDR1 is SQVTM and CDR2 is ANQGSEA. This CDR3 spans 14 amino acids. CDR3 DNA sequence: TGCAGCGTTGATGTGCGGGACAGGGCAGGCGAGCAGTACTTC. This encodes CSVDVRDRAGEQYF.

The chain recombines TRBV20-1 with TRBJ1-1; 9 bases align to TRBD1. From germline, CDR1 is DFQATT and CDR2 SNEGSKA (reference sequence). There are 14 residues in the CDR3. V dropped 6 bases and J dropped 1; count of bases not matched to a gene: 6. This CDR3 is CSAQDRGGNTEAFF. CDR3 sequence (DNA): TGCAGTGCCCAGGACAGGGGCGGGAACACTGAAGCTTTCTTT.

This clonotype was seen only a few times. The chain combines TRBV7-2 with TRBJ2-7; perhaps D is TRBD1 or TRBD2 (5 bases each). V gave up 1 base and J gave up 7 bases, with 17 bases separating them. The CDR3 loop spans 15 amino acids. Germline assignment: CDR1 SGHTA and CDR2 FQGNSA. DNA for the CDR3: TGTGCCAGCAGCTTAGTATGGTTAAGTGGGGGTGAGCAGTACTTC. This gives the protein CASSLVWLSGGEQYF.

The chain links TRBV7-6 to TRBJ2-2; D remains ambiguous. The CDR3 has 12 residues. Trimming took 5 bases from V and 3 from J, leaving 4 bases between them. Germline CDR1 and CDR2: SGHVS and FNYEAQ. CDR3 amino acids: CASSTHTGELFF. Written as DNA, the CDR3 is TGTGCCAGCAGCACCCACACCGGGGAGCTGTTTTTT.

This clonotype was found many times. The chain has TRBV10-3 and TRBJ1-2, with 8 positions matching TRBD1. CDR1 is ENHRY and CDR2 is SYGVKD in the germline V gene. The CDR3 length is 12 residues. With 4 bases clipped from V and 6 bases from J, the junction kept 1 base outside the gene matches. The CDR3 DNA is TGTGCCATCAGTGCGACAGGGGATGGCTACACCTTC. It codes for CAISATGDGYTF.

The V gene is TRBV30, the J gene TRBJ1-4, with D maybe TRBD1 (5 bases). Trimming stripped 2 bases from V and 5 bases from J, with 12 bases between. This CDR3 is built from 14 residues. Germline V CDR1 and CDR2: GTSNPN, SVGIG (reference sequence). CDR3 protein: CAWSRMGGNEKLFF. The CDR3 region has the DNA TGTGCCTGGAGTAGGATGGGGGGAAATGAAAAACTGTTTTTT.

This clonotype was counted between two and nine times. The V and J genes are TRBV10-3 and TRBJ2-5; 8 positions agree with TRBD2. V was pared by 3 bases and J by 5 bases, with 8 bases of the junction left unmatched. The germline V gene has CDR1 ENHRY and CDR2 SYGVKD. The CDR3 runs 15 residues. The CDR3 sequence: CAISDGGGRRETQYF. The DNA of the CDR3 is TGTGCCATCAGTGATGGTGGCGGGAGGCGTGAGACCCAGTACTTC.

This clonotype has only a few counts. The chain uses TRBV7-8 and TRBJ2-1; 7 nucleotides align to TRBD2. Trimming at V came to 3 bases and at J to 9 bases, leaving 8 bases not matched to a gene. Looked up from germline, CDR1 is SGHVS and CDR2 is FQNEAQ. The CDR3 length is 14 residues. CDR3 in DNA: TGTGCCAGCAGCTTGGGGGGGAGGCGAGGTGAGCAGTTCTTC. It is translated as CASSLGGRRGEQFF.

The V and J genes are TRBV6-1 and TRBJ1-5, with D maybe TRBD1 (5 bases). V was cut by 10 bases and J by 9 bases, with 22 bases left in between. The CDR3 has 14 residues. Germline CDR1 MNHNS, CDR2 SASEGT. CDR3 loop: CAISRGARSLPQHF. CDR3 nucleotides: TGTGCCATATCCCGTGGGGCGCGAAGTTTGCCCCAGCATTTT.

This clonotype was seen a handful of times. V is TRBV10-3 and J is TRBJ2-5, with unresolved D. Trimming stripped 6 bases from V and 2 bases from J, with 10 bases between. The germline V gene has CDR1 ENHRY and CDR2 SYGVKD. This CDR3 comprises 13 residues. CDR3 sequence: CAISSSIQETQYF. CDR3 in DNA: TGTGCCATCAGCTCCTCCATTCAAGAGACCCAGTACTTC.

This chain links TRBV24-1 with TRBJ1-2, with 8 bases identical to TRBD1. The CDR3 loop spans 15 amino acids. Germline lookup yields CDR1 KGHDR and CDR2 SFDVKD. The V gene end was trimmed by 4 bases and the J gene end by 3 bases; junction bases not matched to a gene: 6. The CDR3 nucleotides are TGTGCCACCAGTGACATGACAGGGGAGGACTATGGCTACACCTTC. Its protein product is CATSDMTGEDYGYTF.

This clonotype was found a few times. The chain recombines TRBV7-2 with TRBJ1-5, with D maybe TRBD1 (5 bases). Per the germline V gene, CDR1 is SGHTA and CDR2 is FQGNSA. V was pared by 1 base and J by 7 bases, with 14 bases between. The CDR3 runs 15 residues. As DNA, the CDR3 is TGTGCCAGCAGCTTAGGATTGGCACAGGCACAGCCCCAGCATTTT. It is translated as CASSLGLAQAQPQHF.

The CDR3 sequence: CASSQEPPTSGGAGEQFF. CDR3 DNA: TGCGCCAGCAGCCAAGAACCCCCGACTAGCGGGGGGGCGGGTGAGCAGTTCTTC. V and J are TRBV4-3 and TRBJ2-1; 14 bases map to TRBD2. The germline V gene encodes CDR1 LGHNA and CDR2 YSLEER. The V segment lost 0 bases and the J segment 9 bases; nucleotides outside the gene matches: 10. The CDR3 consists of 18 residues.

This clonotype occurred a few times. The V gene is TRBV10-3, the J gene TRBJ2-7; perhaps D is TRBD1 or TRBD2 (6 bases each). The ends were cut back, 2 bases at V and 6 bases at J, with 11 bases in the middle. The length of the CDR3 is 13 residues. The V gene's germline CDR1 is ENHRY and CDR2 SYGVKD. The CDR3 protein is CAISEAQGGEQYF. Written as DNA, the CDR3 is TGTGCCATCAGTGAGGCACAGGGAGGCGAGCAGTACTTC.

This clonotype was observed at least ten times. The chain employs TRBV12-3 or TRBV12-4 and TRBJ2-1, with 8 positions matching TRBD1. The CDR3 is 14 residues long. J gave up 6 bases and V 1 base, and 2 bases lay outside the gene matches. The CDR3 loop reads CASSLGTGFNEQFF. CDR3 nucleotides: TGTGCCAGCAGTTTAGGGACAGGGTTCAATGAGCAGTTCTTC.

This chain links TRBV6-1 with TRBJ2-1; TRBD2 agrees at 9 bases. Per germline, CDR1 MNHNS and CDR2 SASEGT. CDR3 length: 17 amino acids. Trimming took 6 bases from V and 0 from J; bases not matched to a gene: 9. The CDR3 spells CASSSASGRNSYNEQFF. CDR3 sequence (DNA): TGTGCCAGCAGCTCCGCCAGCGGGAGGAACTCCTACAATGAGCAGTTCTTC.

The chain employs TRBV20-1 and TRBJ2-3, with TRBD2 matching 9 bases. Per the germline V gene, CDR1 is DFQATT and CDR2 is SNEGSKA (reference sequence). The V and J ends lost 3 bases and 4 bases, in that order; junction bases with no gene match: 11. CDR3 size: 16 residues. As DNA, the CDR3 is TGCAGTGCTAGGGCCCTTCTAGCGGGAATCGCAGATACGCAGTATTTT. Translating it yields CSARALLAGIADTQYF.

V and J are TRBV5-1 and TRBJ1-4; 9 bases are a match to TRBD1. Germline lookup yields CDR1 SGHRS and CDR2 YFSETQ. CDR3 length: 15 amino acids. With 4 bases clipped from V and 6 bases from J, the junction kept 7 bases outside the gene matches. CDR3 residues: CASSLGQGFDEKLFF. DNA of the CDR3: TGCGCCAGCAGCCTAGGACAGGGGTTCGATGAAAAACTGTTTTTT. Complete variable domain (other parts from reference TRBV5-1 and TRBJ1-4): KAGVTQTPRYLIKTRGQQVTLSCSPISGHRSVSWYQQTPGQGLQFLFEYFSETQRNKGNFPGRFSGRQFSNSRSEMNVSTLELGDSALYLCASSLGQGFDEKLFFGSGTQLSVL.

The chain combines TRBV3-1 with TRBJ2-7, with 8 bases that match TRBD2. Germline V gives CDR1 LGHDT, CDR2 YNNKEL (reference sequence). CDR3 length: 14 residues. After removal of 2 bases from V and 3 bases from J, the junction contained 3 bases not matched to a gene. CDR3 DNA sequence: TGTGCCAGCAGCCAAACCGGGACTAGCTACGAGCAGTACTTC. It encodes CASSQTGTSYEQYF.

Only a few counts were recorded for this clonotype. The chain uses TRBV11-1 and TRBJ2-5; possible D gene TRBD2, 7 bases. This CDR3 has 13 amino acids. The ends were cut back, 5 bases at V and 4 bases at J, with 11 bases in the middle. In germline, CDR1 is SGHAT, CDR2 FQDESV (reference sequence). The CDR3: CASSGGALETQYF. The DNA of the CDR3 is TGTGCCAGCAGCGGGGGGGCTTTAGAGACCCAGTACTTC.

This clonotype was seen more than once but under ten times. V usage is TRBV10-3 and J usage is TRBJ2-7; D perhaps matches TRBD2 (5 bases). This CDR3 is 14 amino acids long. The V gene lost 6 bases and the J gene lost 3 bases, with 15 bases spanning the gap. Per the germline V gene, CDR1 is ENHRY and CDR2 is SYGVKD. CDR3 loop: CAISPETGNYEQYF. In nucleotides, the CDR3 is TGTGCCATCAGCCCCGAGACGGGGAACTACGAGCAGTACTTC.

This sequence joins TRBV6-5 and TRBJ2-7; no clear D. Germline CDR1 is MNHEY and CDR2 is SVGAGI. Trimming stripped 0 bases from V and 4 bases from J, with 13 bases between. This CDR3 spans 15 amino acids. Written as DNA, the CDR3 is TGTGCCAGCAGTTACTCGGGCACCAAAAGTTACGAGCAGTACTTC. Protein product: CASSYSGTKSYEQYF.

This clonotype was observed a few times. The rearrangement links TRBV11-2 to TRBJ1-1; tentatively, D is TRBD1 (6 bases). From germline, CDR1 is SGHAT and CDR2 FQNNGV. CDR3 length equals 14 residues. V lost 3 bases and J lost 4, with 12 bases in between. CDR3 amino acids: CASSFPRDTTEAFF. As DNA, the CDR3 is TGTGCCAGCAGCTTCCCCCGGGACACCACTGAAGCTTTCTTT.

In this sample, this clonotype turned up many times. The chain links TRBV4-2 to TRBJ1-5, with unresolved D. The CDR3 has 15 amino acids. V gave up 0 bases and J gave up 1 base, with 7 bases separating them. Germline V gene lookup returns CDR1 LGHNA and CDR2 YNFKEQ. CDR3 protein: CASSQDRQSNQPQHF. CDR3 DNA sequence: TGTGCCAGCAGCCAAGACAGGCAGAGCAATCAGCCCCAGCATTTT.

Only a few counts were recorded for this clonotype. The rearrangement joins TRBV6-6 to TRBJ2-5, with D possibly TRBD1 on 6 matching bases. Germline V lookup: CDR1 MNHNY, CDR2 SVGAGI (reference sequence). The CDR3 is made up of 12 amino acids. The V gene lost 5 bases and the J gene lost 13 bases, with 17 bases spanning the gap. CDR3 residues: CASSTPDSRGYF. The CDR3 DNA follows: TGTGCCAGCAGTACCCCGGACTCCAGGGGGTACTTC.